This T cell receptor beta chain is drawn from a study of blood T cell repertoires in COVID-19. TCRdb keeps only in-frame clones here, not all; method: immunoSEQ multiplex PCR. The sample records hundreds of thousands of clones, 70% to 90% being singletons. CDR1 and CDR2 from the germline V gene are SGHNT and YYREEE (reference sequence). With 3 bases removed from V and 3 bases from J, the gap between germline ends came to 9 bases. CDR3 size: 13 residues. Exposed enrollees had met someone with a PCR-confirmed or clinician-diagnosed COVID-19 case at some point within the 2 weeks before study entry. This receptor was identified in a young woman who had been exposed to COVID-19. The J gene is TRBJ1-1, the V gene TRBV5-4; unclear D gene. The material sequenced was PBMCs or T cells enriched from blood (not recorded which). CDR3 sequence: CASSSKLYTEAFF. The CDR3 DNA sequence: TGTGCCAGCAGCTCGAAGCTTTACACTGAAGCTTTCTTT.